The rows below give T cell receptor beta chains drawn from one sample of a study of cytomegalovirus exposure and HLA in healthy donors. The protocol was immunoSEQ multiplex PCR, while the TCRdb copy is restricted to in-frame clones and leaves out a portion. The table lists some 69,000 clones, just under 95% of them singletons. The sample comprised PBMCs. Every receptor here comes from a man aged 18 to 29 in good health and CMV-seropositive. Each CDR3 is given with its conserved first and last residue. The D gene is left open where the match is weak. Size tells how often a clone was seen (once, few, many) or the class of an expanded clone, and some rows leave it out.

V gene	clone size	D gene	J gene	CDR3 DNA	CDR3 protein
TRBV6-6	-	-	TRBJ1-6	TGTGCCAGCACCTACACCCCAGGGACTCAGAATTCACCCCTCCACTTT	CASTYTPGTQNSPLHF
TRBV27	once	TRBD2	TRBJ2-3	TGTGCCAGCAGTCCCCGGTTGCAGCGGGGGACTGCAGATACGCAGTATTTT	CASSPRLQRGTADTQYF
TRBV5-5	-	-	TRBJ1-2	TGTGCCAGCAGCTTGGGGGCAGGTTCTGGCTACACCTTC	CASSLGAGSGYTF
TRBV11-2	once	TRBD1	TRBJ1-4	TGTGCCAGCAGCTTAAGGGGGCTTAGAGAAAAACTGTTTTTT	CASSLRGLREKLFF
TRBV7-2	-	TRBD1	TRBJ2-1	TGTGCCAGCAGCCCCCCCGGGGGGACAGGGGACATATACAATGAGCAGTTCTTC	CASSPPGGTGDIYNEQFF
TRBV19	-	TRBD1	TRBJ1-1	TGTGCCAGTAGCAAGGCCCCAGGGACAGGGGGCACTGAAGCTTTCTTT	CASSKAPGTGGTEAFF
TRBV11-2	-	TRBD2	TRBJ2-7	TGTGCCAGCAGTCTTAGCGGGAGCGTGTACGAGCAGTACTTC	CASSLSGSVYEQYF
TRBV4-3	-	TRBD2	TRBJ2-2	TGCGCCAGCAGCCAAGAGTTCACCGGGACTAGTTATACCGGGGAGCTGTTTTTT	CASSQEFTGTSYTGELFF
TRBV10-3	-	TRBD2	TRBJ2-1	TGTGCCATCAGTGTTGTAGCGGGAGGCTACAATGAGCAGTTCTTC	CAISVVAGGYNEQFF
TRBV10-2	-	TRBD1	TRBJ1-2	TGCGCCAGCAGTGAGATGAAGACAGGGTGGGGTGGCTACACCTTC	CASSEMKTGWGGYTF
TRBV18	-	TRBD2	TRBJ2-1	TGTGCCAGCTCACCCGGGACTAGCGGGAGCGGTCCCTCAAATGAGCAGTTCTTC	CASSPGTSGSGPSNEQFF
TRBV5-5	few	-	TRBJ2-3	TGTGCCAGCACCCTTTTGGCAGGTTATACGCAGTATTTT	CASTLLAGYTQYF
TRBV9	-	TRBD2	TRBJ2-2	TGTGCCAGCAGCGTAGTGGGGGGACTAGCGCAGAACACCGGGGAGCTGTTTTTT	CASSVVGGLAQNTGELFF
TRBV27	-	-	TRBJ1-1	TGTGCCAGCAGTGAGCAACTTGGTAGGAACACTAAAGCTTTCTTT	CASSEQLGRNTKAFF
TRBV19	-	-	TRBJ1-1	TGTGCCAGTAGCCGCCTTAGGAACACTGAAGCTTTCTTT	CASSRLRNTEAFF
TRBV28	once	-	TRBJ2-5	TGTGCCAGCAGTTTTAGTCAGCCGACACCGCAAGAGACCCAGTACTTC	CASSFSQPTPQETQYF
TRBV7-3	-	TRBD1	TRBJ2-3	TGTGCCAGCAGCCCGAACAGGGGCGGAGATACGCAGTATTTT	CASSPNRGGDTQYF
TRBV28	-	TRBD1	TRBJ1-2	TGTGCCAGCTCTACCTCCAGGGGGCGCGGTGGCTACACCTTC	CASSTSRGRGGYTF
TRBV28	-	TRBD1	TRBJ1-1	TGTGCCAGCAGTCCGGGACAGGGTAGGTTCACTGAAGCTTTCTTT	CASSPGQGRFTEAFF
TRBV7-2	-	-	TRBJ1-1	TGTGCCAGCAGCTTATTTCGGGGGGCAAACCTGAGAGCTTTCTTT	CASSLFRGANLRAFF
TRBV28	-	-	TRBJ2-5	TGTGCCAGCAGTTCCCCGGGGCAGGGGGAGACCCAGTACTTC	CASSSPGQGETQYF
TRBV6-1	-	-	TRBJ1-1	TGTGCCAGCAGTAAACAGGGTTTAACTGAAGCTTTCTTT	CASSKQGLTEAFF
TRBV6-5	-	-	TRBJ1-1	TGTGCCAGCAGTTACCAGGTTGGCACTGAAGCTTTCTTT	CASSYQVGTEAFF
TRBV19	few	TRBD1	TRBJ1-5	TGTGCCAGTAGTATACAGGGGGCCTTCCTCAATCAGCCCCAGCATTTT	CASSIQGAFLNQPQHF
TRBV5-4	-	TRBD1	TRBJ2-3	TGTGCCAGCAGCCTTCAGGGGGCGGGCGGCACAGATACGCAGTATTTT	CASSLQGAGGTDTQYF
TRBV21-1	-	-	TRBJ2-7	TGTGCCAGCAGCTCTCGTAGGTTAGCGGGAGTTTACAAGCAGTACTTC	CASSSRRLAGVYKQYF
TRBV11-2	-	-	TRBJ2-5	TGTGCCAGCAGCTTAGACAGGGTGGGGGAGACCCAGTACTTC	CASSLDRVGETQYF
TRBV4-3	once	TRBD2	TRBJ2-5	TGCGCCAGCAGCCAAGACGGGACTAGCGGGAGTTGGCAAGAGACCCAGTACTTC	CASSQDGTSGSWQETQYF
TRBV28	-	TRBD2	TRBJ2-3	TGTGCCAGCAGTTTAGGCGGGACTAGACTGGATACGCAGTATTTT	CASSLGGTRLDTQYF
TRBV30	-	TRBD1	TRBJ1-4	TGTGCCTGGAGTAACCTCCGGGACAGTTCAAATGAAAAACTGTTTTTT	CAWSNLRDSSNEKLFF
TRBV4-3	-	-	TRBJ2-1	TGCGCCAGCAGCCAAGATCTTTACAATGAGCAGTTCTTC	CASSQDLYNEQFF
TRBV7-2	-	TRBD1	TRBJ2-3	TGTGCCAGCAGCTTAGAGCCAGGGGGCTGGGCGACAGATACGCAGTATTTT	CASSLEPGGWATDTQYF
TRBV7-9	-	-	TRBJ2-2	TGTGCCAGCAGCTTATCGACAGTGAACACCGGGGAGCTGTTTTTT	CASSLSTVNTGELFF
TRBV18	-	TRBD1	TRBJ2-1	TGTGCCAGCTCACTAGGACAGGGCTCCTACAATGAGCAGTTCTTC	CASSLGQGSYNEQFF
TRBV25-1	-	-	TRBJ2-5	TGTGCCAGCAGTCGAAAGGCAGGGTTGGAGACCCAGTACTTC	CASSRKAGLETQYF
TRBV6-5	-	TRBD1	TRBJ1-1	TGTGCCAGCAGTTACGACAGGGGGCCCACTGAAGCTTTCTTT	CASSYDRGPTEAFF
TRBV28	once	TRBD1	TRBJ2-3	TGTGCCAGCAGTTTCGGGACAGCCAGCACAGATACGCAGTATTTT	CASSFGTASTDTQYF
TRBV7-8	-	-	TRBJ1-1	TGTGCCAGCAGCTTTCGTAGCACCCCGGGGACTGAAGCTTTCTTT	CASSFRSTPGTEAFF
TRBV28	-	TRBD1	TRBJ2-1	TGTGCCAGCGGACAGGGGGCGCGCCGTCAGTTCTTC	CASGQGARRQFF
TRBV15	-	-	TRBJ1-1	TGTGCCACCAGCAGAGATCTCGGGTACACTGAAGCTTTCTTT	CATSRDLGYTEAFF
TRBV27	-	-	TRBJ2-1	TGTGCCAGCAGTTCTGGAGGATACAATGAGCAGTTCTTC	CASSSGGYNEQFF
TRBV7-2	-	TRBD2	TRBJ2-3	TGTGCCAGCAGCGCGTCTAGCGGGAGGGCCGGGTTCGGCACAGATACGCAGTATTTT	CASSASSGRAGFGTDTQYF
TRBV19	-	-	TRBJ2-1	TGTGCCAGTGATAGGGGGTCAGGGGCCTACAATGAGCAGTTCTTC	CASDRGSGAYNEQFF
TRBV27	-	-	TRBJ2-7	TGTGCCAGCAGGCCCACGGGGTTACTTTCCTACGAGCAGTACTTC	CASRPTGLLSYEQYF
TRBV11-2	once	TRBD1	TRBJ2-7	TGTGCCAGCAGCACTTGGACAGGGCCCATCTACGAGCAGTACTTC	CASSTWTGPIYEQYF
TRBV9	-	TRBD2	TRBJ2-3	TGTGCCAGCAGCGTAGCGAGCGGGGGGGCCTACGGCACAGATACGCAGTATTTT	CASSVASGGAYGTDTQYF